A single sample is the source of the 20 T cell receptor beta chains below, sequenced in a study of T cell responses to AZD1222 COVID-19 vaccine (dated by TCRdb to the early 2020s). The time point label for this specimen denotes: about 28 days (+/-7) after the second vaccine dose. Reading the label with the study, this specimen's treatment or condition is: meningococcal conjugate vaccine given as trial control. Library preparation employed the immunoSEQ multiplex PCR assay. TCRdb provides this immuneACCESS table in a form limited to in-frame rearrangements. Some clones are lacking; in checked studies, under half of them reflect an unresolved V gene, and why the rest are absent is not known. This sample holds some 180,000 clones; approximately 92% were observed only once. The ten biggest clones cover around 3.6% of the sample. Material: peripheral blood, obtained 28 days after the second dose of the MenACWY control vaccine. All receptors derive from an adult who received the MenACWY meningococcal vaccine as a control.

The chain uses TRBV3-1 (or the pseudogene TRBV3-2) and TRBJ1-4, with D perhaps TRBD1 (6 bases). The CDR3 is made up of 15 amino acids. The V gene's germline CDR1 is LGHDT and CDR2 YNNKEL (reference sequence). Between the trimmed V and J ends, which lost 2 bases and 6 bases, there was a span of 13 bases. CDR3 loop: CASSQSSGADEKLFF. Here the CDR3 DNA reads TGTGCCAGCAGCCAAAGCTCAGGGGCGGATGAAAAACTGTTTTTT.

The V and J genes are TRBV9 and TRBJ1-1, with TRBD1 matching over 11 bases. The ends lost 1 base at V and 5 bases at J; junction bases unmatched: 10. This CDR3 comprises 17 residues. The germline gives CDR1 SGDLS, CDR2 YYNGEE. CDR3 residues: CASSVSSGQGGGTEAFF. DNA for the CDR3: TGTGCCAGCAGCGTATCCTCGGGACAGGGGGGAGGGACTGAAGCTTTCTTT. Drawing the rest from reference TRBV9 and TRBJ1-1, the complete variable domain is DSGVTQTPKHLITATGQRVTLRCSPRSGDLSVYWYQQSLDQGLQFLIQYYNGEERAKGNILERFSAQQFPDLHSELNLSSLELGDSALYFCASSVSSGQGGGTEAFFGQGTRLTVV.

CDR3 sequence (DNA): TGTGCCAGCAGCATACAGGGATCTGGCTACACCTTC. Its protein is CASSIQGSGYTF. The rearrangement links TRBV5-6 to TRBJ1-2; D may be TRBD1 (6 bases). This CDR3 comprises 12 residues. Trimming removed 4 bases from V and 7 bases from J, with 11 bases in between. CDR1 and CDR2 (germline): SGHDT, YYEEEE.

V is TRBV4-3 and J is TRBJ1-4, with no clear D. The CDR3 runs to 15 residues. The ends were cut back, 0 bases at V and 8 bases at J, with 13 bases in the middle. Per germline, CDR1 LGHNA and CDR2 YSLEER. The chain's CDR3 is CASSQDTARSEKLFF. The CDR3 coding sequence is TGCGCCAGCAGCCAAGACACGGCCCGAAGCGAAAAACTGTTTTTT.

This chain connects TRBV4-1 to TRBJ1-4; D call uncertain. The CDR3 runs 12 residues. The germline CDR1 and CDR2 sequences are MGHRA and YSYEKL. Between the trimmed V and J ends, which lost 6 bases and 10 bases, there was a span of 12 bases. CDR3 bases: TGCGCCAGCAGGCGAGAAAAGGGAAAACTGTTTTTT. Translation: CASRREKGKLFF.

CDR3 nucleotide sequence: TGTGCCAGCTCAGCAGGCCGGAGCTCTGGAAACACCATATATTTT. This encodes CASSAGRSSGNTIYF. The chain combines TRBV18 with TRBJ1-3; D gene uncertain. This CDR3 comprises 15 residues. Between the trimmed V and J ends, which lost 5 bases and 0 bases, there was a span of 11 bases. In germline, CDR1 is KGHSH, CDR2 LQKENI.

This chain links TRBV6-5 with TRBJ1-5, with D possibly matching TRBD1 (5 bases). V was pared by 11 bases and J by 2 bases, with 13 bases between. The germline V gene has CDR1 MNHEY and CDR2 SVGAGI. The CDR3 has 13 residues. This CDR3 is CAEGRDGNQPQHF. The DNA of the CDR3 is TGTGCCGAGGGCCGGGACGGCAATCAGCCCCAGCATTTT.

The chain joins TRBV18 to TRBJ2-2; D is tentatively TRBD1 or TRBD2 (5 bases each). This CDR3 contains 13 residues. CDR1 KGHSH and CDR2 LQKENI come from the germline V gene. Trimming stripped 2 bases from V and 6 bases from J, with 7 bases between. DNA of the CDR3: TGTGCCAGCTCACCAATGGGGGCCGGGGAGCTGTTTTTT. This translates into CASSPMGAGELFF.

The CDR3 DNA reads as TGTGCCAGTAGGACCGGGCTAACTAATGAAAAACTGTTTTTT. As protein: CASRTGLTNEKLFF. The chain has TRBV19 and TRBJ1-4; D ambiguous. V was cut by 6 bases and J by 1 base, with 9 bases left in between. CDR1 LNHDA and CDR2 SQIVND come from the germline V gene (reference sequence). This CDR3 comprises 14 residues.

The chain has TRBV2 and TRBJ1-1, with D perhaps TRBD1 (6 bases). Germline CDR1 reads SNHLY; CDR2 reads FYNNEI. V was trimmed by 8 bases and J by 5 bases, leaving 27 bases between them. The CDR3 runs to 17 residues. CDR3 sequence: CASPQVGGTEEWTEAFF. CDR3 nucleotide sequence: TGTGCCAGCCCCCAGGTAGGGGGAACCGAGGAATGGACTGAAGCTTTCTTT.

The genes are TRBV18 and TRBJ1-3; D not resolved. This CDR3 has 13 residues. In germline, CDR1 is KGHSH, CDR2 LQKENI. Between the trimmed V and J ends, which lost 3 bases and 1 base, there was a span of 4 bases. The CDR3 reads CASSPGSGNTIYF. The CDR3 DNA reads TGTGCCAGCTCACCCGGGTCTGGAAACACCATATATTTT.

V gene TRBV6-5 combines with J gene TRBJ1-1; D unclear. The CDR3 consists of 14 residues. From germline, CDR1 is MNHEY and CDR2 SVGAGI. V dropped 2 bases and J dropped 1 base, with 8 bases sitting between them. This chain's CDR3 is CASSYRNRNTEAFF. The CDR3 DNA follows: TGTGCCAGCAGTTACCGGAACAGGAACACTGAAGCTTTCTTT.

This clone occurred once. This rearrangement joins TRBV21-1 to TRBJ1-1. TRBV21-1 is a pseudogene segment. CDR3 length equals 11 residues. CDR3 amino acids: CASQRVPEAFF. DNA of the CDR3: TGTGCCAGCCAGCGGGTTCCTGAAGCTTTCTTT.

V and J are TRBV9 and TRBJ2-2, with D tentatively TRBD2 (7 bases). Germline CDR1 reads SGDLS; CDR2 reads YYNGEE. The length of the CDR3 is 18 residues. Between the trimmed V and J ends, which lost 0 bases and 3 bases, there was a span of 18 bases. The CDR3: CASSVGPPSGTYTGELFF. CDR3 DNA: TGTGCCAGCAGCGTAGGCCCCCCCAGCGGGACATACACCGGGGAGCTGTTTTTT.

The rearrangement uses TRBV7-9 and TRBJ1-4; D unclear. The CDR3 contains 15 residues. The ends were cut back, 5 bases at V and 2 bases at J, with 12 bases in the middle. Germline CDR1 and CDR2: SEHNR and FQNEAQ (reference sequence). CDR3 sequence (DNA): TGTGCCAGCAGCCTGTCCACCGGGACTAATGAAAAACTGTTTTTT. Its translation is CASSLSTGTNEKLFF.

This clone was seen once. The rearrangement uses TRBV7-6 and TRBJ2-2; 11 bases fit TRBD2. V lost 5 bases to trimming and J lost 2 bases; unmatched junction nucleotides: 10. Germline lookup yields CDR1 SGHVS and CDR2 FNYEAQ. The CDR3 spans 18 residues. The CDR3 reads CASSPAGGLAENTGELFF. In nucleotides, the CDR3 is TGTGCCAGCAGCCCCGCGGGGGGACTAGCGGAAAACACCGGGGAGCTGTTTTTT.

The J gene is TRBJ2-1, the V gene TRBV2, with 7 bases lining up with TRBD2. V gave up 10 bases and J gave up 6 bases; unmatched junction bases: 12. This CDR3 contains 14 residues. Germline values: CDR1 SNHLY, CDR2 FYNNEI. The CDR3: CATLRGGPGNEQFF. CDR3 coding DNA: TGTGCCACACTACGGGGAGGGCCAGGCAATGAGCAGTTCTTC.

This clone was seen more than once but under ten times. The J gene is TRBJ2-7, the V gene TRBV27; TRBD1 is a possible D gene (5 bases). In germline, CDR1 is MNHEY, CDR2 SMNVEV (reference sequence). V lost 6 bases, J lost 3 bases, and 9 bases lay in between. The CDR3 is 12 amino acids. CDR3 bases: TGTGCCAGCAGCAATACAGGCTACGAGCAGTACTTC. Translating it yields CASSNTGYEQYF.

V is TRBV2 and J is TRBJ2-2; D is possibly TRBD1 (6 bases). V lost 1 base and J lost 4, with 7 bases in between. This CDR3 comprises 14 residues. Germline V gene sequence: CDR1 SNHLY, CDR2 FYNNEI. The CDR3 protein is CASSEVRGTGELFF. The CDR3, as DNA: TGTGCCAGCAGTGAAGTCAGGGGCACCGGGGAGCTGTTTTTT.

The rearrangement joins TRBV5-8 to TRBJ1-6; 9 nucleotides align to TRBD1. From germline, CDR1 is SGHTS and CDR2 YDEGEE. The trim removed 2 bases at V and 6 bases at J, leaving 3 bases unmatched. This CDR3 has 15 residues. The CDR3 is CASSFTGGLNSPLHF. CDR3 nucleotide sequence: TGTGCCAGCAGCTTCACAGGGGGCCTTAATTCACCCCTCCACTTT.